This T cell receptor (beta chain) was captured by sequencing in a study of PD-1 blockade in classical Hodgkin lymphoma. Relapse after autologous stem cell transplantation occurred in every patient, and brentuximab vedotin exposure varied. Repertoires were generated with immunoSEQ multiplex PCR, while TCRdb's copy carries only in-frame clones and drops some. The sample records around 28,000 clones, 70% to 90% being singletons. Study-wide findings and caveats: While CD8+ TCR diversity did not rise significantly by C4D1, CD4+ TCR diversity did.

Trimming left V 1 base short and J 5 bases short, with 5 bases between. The germline gives CDR1 SEHNR, CDR2 FQNEAQ (reference sequence). The CDR3 spans 13 residues. Remarks on this clone: The antigen is undetermined.

The chain combines TRBV7-9 with TRBJ2-2, with D unresolved. The material sequenced was peripheral blood mononuclear cells (PBMCs), taken before the second cycle of nivolumab. The sequence was obtained from a human donor with classical Hodgkin lymphoma. The CDR3 reads CASSLGWTGELFF. Written as DNA, the CDR3 is TGTGCCAGCAGCTTAGGATGGACCGGGGAGCTGTTTTTT. Supplemented by reference TRBV7-9 and TRBJ2-2, the full variable domain reads DTGVSQNPRHKITKRGQNVTFRCDPISEHNRLYWYRQTLGQGPEFLTYFQNEAQLEKSRLLSDRFSAERPKGSFSTLEIQRTEQGDSAMYLCASSLGWTGELFFGEGSRLTVL.